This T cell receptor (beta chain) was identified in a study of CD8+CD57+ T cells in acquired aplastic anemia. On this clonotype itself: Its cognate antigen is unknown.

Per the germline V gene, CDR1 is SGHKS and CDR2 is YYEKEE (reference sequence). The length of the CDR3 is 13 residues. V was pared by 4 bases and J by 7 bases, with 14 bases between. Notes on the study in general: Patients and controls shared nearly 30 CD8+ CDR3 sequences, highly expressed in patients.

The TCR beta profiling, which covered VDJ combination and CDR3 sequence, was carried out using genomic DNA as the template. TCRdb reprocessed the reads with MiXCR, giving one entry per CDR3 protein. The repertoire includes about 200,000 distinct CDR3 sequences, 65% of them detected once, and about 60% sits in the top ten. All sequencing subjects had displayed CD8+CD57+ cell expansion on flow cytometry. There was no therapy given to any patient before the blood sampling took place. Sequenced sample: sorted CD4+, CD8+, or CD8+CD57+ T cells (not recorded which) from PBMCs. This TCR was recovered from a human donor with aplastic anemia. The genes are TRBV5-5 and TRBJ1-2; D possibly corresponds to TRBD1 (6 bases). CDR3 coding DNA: TGTGCCAGCAGCGGATTACAGGGATTTGGCTACACCTTC. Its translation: CASSGLQGFGYTF.